The 21 T cell receptor beta chains given below trace back to one sample, sequenced in a study of blood T cell repertoires in COVID-19. Generated by immunoSEQ multiplex PCR, the TCRdb table keeps only in-frame clones and is missing some. Of roughly 270,000 clones in the sample, 85% were seen once. The source material was PBMCs or T cells enriched from blood (not recorded which). Receptors were obtained from a woman aged 45-60 years who had recovered from COVID-19.

The V call is TRBV7-9, the J call TRBJ2-2; TRBD1 might be the D (6 bases). Trimming shortened V by 4 bases and J by 6 bases, and 15 bases separated the two germline ends. The CDR3 contains 15 residues. Germline V lookup: CDR1 SEHNR, CDR2 FQNEAQ (reference sequence). CDR3 sequence (DNA): TGTGCCAGCAGCTCATTATCAGGGGCCCCCGGGGAGCTGTTTTTT. Translated, it gives CASSSLSGAPGELFF.

The chain is built from TRBV4-2 and TRBJ2-5, with TRBD1 identical over 7 bases. The germline V gene encodes CDR1 LGHNA and CDR2 YNFKEQ. The CDR3 is made up of 14 amino acids. V trimming: 0 bases; J trimming: 2 bases; junction bases outside the gene matches: 0. CDR3 amino acids: CASSQDRGQETQYF. The CDR3 DNA reads TGTGCCAGCAGCCAAGACAGGGGGCAAGAGACCCAGTACTTC.

The V and J genes are TRBV10-2 and TRBJ1-4, with D uncertain. The CDR3 totals 13 residues. Trimming pared 8 bases from V and 6 bases from J, leaving 13 bases between. The germline V gene encodes CDR1 WSHSY and CDR2 SAAADI. CDR3 sequence (DNA): TGCGCCAGCCAGGTTTCCCTCTATGAAAAACTGTTTTTT. Translation: CASQVSLYEKLFF.

The rearrangement uses TRBV18 and TRBJ2-7; possible D gene TRBD2, 6 bases. Trimming stripped 2 bases from V and 3 bases from J, with 11 bases between. Germline CDR1 is KGHSH and CDR2 is LQKENI. This CDR3 has 14 residues. The CDR3, as DNA: TGTGCCAGCTCACCAAGTTGGCGGGACTACGAGCAGTACTTC. It encodes CASSPSWRDYEQYF.

The chain links TRBV7-9 to TRBJ1-1, with 7 bases matching TRBD1. Germline loops: CDR1 SEHNR, CDR2 FQNEAQ (reference sequence). This CDR3 contains 15 residues. Trimming took 5 bases from V and 1 from J; bases not matched to a gene: 7. As DNA, the CDR3 is TGTGCCAGCAGCGACATGACAGGGTGGAACACTGAAGCTTTCTTT. Translated, it gives CASSDMTGWNTEAFF.

The chain employs TRBV6-5 and TRBJ2-7, with 7 bases identical to TRBD2. Per germline, CDR1 MNHEY and CDR2 SVGAGI. J gave up 6 bases and V 8 bases, and 13 bases lay outside the gene matches. The CDR3 length is 14 residues. CDR3: CASHSGLNPIEQYF. In DNA form, the CDR3 reads TGTGCCAGCCATTCGGGACTAAATCCGATCGAGCAGTACTTC.

J is TRBJ2-7 and V is TRBV5-1; TRBD1 matches at 11 bases. The length of the CDR3 is 14 residues. J gave up 2 bases and V 3 bases, and 1 base lay outside the gene matches. Germline lookup yields CDR1 SGHRS and CDR2 YFSETQ. The DNA of the CDR3 is TGCGCCAGCAGCTGGGGACAGGGGGCCTACGAGCAGTACTTC. As protein: CASSWGQGAYEQYF.

CDR3 DNA: TGTGCCAGCAGTTACGGCCTCTCCTACAATGAGCAGTTCTTC. Its translation is CASSYGLSYNEQFF. The chain has TRBV6-2 or TRBV6-3 and TRBJ2-1; D gene ambiguous. The V gene's germline CDR1 is MNHEY and CDR2 SVGEGT. Trimming cost V 2 bases and J 0 bases, with 5 bases left between them. This CDR3 comprises 14 residues.

This clone was recorded a few times. The chain employs TRBV9 and TRBJ1-1; possible D gene TRBD1, 6 bases. The CDR3 runs to 15 residues. CDR1 and CDR2 (germline): SGDLS, YYNGEE. The ends were cut back, 6 bases at V and 3 bases at J, with 18 bases in the middle. The CDR3 sequence: CASNLVGEGDTEAFF. The CDR3 bases are TGTGCCAGCAACCTGGTGGGGGAGGGGGACACTGAAGCTTTCTTT.

V gene TRBV24-1 combines with J gene TRBJ2-5, with 13 bases matching TRBD2. CDR1 KGHDR and CDR2 SFDVKD come from the germline V gene. V trimming: 3 bases; J trimming: 5 bases; junction bases outside the gene matches: 5. The CDR3 consists of 16 residues. The CDR3 coding sequence is TGTGCCACCAGTGATCCCCGACTAGCGGGGGGTGAGACCCAGTACTTC. Protein: CATSDPRLAGGETQYF.

This clone appeared a single time. The J gene is TRBJ2-7, the V gene TRBV27, with D possibly TRBD1 on 6 matching bases. Between the trimmed V and J ends, which lost 6 bases and 5 bases, there was a span of 17 bases. This CDR3 spans 14 amino acids. CDR1 is MNHEY, CDR2 SMNVEV, per germline (reference sequence). This CDR3 reads CASRPMGANDEQYF. In DNA, the CDR3 is TGTGCCAGCAGGCCTATGGGGGCCAACGACGAGCAGTACTTC.

The V and J genes are TRBV19 and TRBJ1-5; 7 bases are a match to TRBD1. The CDR3 runs 16 residues. Losses at the gene ends were 6 bases for V and 3 bases for J; bases not matched to a gene: 11. CDR1 is LNHDA and CDR2 is SQIVND in the germline V gene (reference sequence). The CDR3 nucleotides are TGTGCCAGTAGAACGATTAACAGGGGAAACAATCAGCCCCAGCATTTT. As protein: CASRTINRGNNQPQHF. Together with reference TRBV19 and TRBJ1-5, the CDR3 gives the full variable domain: DGGITQSPKYLFRKEGQNVTLSCEQNLNHDAMYWYRQDPGQGLRLIYYSQIVNDFQKGDIAEGYSVSREKKESFPLTVTSAQKNPTAFYLCASRTINRGNNQPQHFGDGTRLSIL.

The V gene is TRBV18, the J gene TRBJ2-1; 13 positions match TRBD2. Germline CDR1 reads KGHSH; CDR2 reads LQKENI. CDR3 length: 16 amino acids. V trimming: 1 base; J trimming: 7 bases; junction bases outside the gene matches: 4. The CDR3 sequence: CASSPQLAGGRNEQFF. For the CDR3, the DNA is TGTGCCAGCTCACCACAACTAGCGGGGGGGCGGAATGAGCAGTTCTTC.

This rearrangement joins TRBV11-2 to TRBJ2-5, with D possibly matching TRBD2 (6 bases). The V and J ends lost 5 bases and 0 bases respectively, with 7 bases between them. This CDR3 comprises 13 residues. The germline V gene encodes CDR1 SGHAT and CDR2 FQNNGV. The CDR3 DNA is TGTGCCAGCAGCCGGGACTACCAAGAGACCCAGTACTTC. It translates to CASSRDYQETQYF.

This chain links TRBV28 with TRBJ2-1; D possibly corresponds to TRBD2 (7 bases). Germline-derived CDR1 and CDR2 are MDHEN and SYDVKM. V gave up 5 bases and J gave up 0 bases, with 20 bases separating them. This CDR3 comprises 18 residues. CDR3 sequence: CASSILTGGRSSYNEQFF. In nucleotides, the CDR3 is TGTGCCAGCAGTATCCTAACGGGGGGCAGAAGCTCCTACAATGAGCAGTTCTTC. The variable domain in full, completed from reference TRBV28 and TRBJ2-1, reads DVKVTQSSRYLVKRTGEKVFLECVQDMDHENMFWYRQDPGLGLRLIYFSYDVKMKEKGDIPEGYSVSREKKERFSLILESASTNQTSMYLCASSILTGGRSSYNEQFFGPGTRLTVL.

This clone appeared a few times. The V call is TRBV7-9, the J call TRBJ2-7, with D maybe TRBD2 (5 bases). The germline V gene has CDR1 SEHNR and CDR2 FQNEAQ (reference sequence). Trimming removed 3 bases at V and 7 bases at J, with 10 bases between. The length of the CDR3 is 12 residues. The CDR3 protein is CASSLDWREQYF. CDR3 sequence (DNA): TGTGCCAGCAGCTTGGATTGGAGGGAGCAGTACTTC.

The chain employs TRBV14 and TRBJ1-1; TRBD1 might be the D (6 bases). The germline CDR1 and CDR2 sequences are SGHDN and FVKESK. Trimming cost V 6 bases and J 2 bases, with 10 bases left between them. CDR3 length: 13 residues. The CDR3 coding sequence is TGTGCCAGCAGGCCAGGGGTAAACACTGAAGCTTTCTTT. This encodes CASRPGVNTEAFF.

This chain connects TRBV27 to TRBJ1-6; no definite D call. The CDR3 extends over 13 amino acids. Trimming shortened V by 3 bases and J by 7 bases, and 7 bases separated the two germline ends. Germline CDR1 is MNHEY and CDR2 is SMNVEV (reference sequence). This CDR3 reads CASSFLVNSPLHF. The DNA for the CDR3 is TGTGCCAGCAGTTTTTTAGTGAATTCACCCCTCCACTTT.

The CDR3 DNA reads as TGTGCCAGCAGCTTATTAGCGGGGGGGCAACACGATGAGCAGTTCTTC. It yields the protein CASSLLAGGQHDEQFF. This chain connects TRBV7-7 to TRBJ2-1, with TRBD2 matching over 11 bases. CDR1 SSHAT and CDR2 FNYEAQ come from the germline V gene (reference sequence). The ends lost 2 bases at V and 8 bases at J; junction bases unmatched: 8. The CDR3 is 16 amino acids.

J is TRBJ2-7 and V is TRBV20-1; 8 bases line up with TRBD1. The germline V gene has CDR1 DFQATT and CDR2 SNEGSKA (reference sequence). The CDR3 is 14 amino acids. J was trimmed by 5 bases and V by 3 bases; bases with no gene match: 9. The CDR3 coding sequence is TGCAGTGCTAGTGACAGGGGAATTTTCGACGAGCAGTACTTC. Translation gives CSASDRGIFDEQYF.

This clone was seen only a few times. The chain couples TRBV14 to TRBJ1-1; weak D call: TRBD1 (6 bases). CDR1 and CDR2 (germline): SGHDN, FVKESK. Trimming took 5 bases from V and 10 from J, leaving 14 bases between them. The CDR3 is made up of 12 amino acids. The CDR3 coding sequence is TGTGCCAGCAGCTCTGCAGGGGTTCGAGCTTTCTTT. It is translated as CASSSAGVRAFF.